These 5 T cell receptor beta chains originate from one sample sequenced in a study of beta chain features in type 1 diabetes. Findings and limits, study-wide: Shorter TCRB CDR3s, moderately but significantly so, marked every one of the four CD4+ subsets in Type 1 diabetes patients.

No antigens are known for them. TCRB transcripts that were expressed got sequenced, as all of the isolated RNA had been reverse transcribed. Here immunoSEQ multiplex PCR was the method, and the copy in TCRdb shows in-frame clones only, minus some. The sample carries about 180,000 clones, about 8% recorded once. Material for sequencing was central memory CD4+ T cells from blood. These receptors were collected from a woman aged 40 to 55 with type 1 diabetes.

This clone came up a few times. This CDR3 is also generated by other DNA sequences in the sample. This chain joins TRBV19 and TRBJ1-5; 8 positions match TRBD1. Trimming cost V 1 base and J 4 bases; bases outside gene matches: 3. This CDR3 is 15 amino acids long. CDR1 is LNHDA, CDR2 SQIVND, per germline (reference sequence). CDR3 sequence (DNA): TGTGCCAGTAGTATAGCCGGACAGGGTAATCAGCCCCAGCATTTT. Translating it yields CASSIAGQGNQPQHF.

Only a few counts were recorded for this clone. The chain joins TRBV5-4 to TRBJ2-3, with a tentative D call TRBD2 (5 bases). The CDR3 consists of 15 residues. CDR1 is SGHNT, CDR2 YYREEE, per germline (reference sequence). Trimming stripped 4 bases from V and 0 bases from J, with 12 bases between. CDR3 coding DNA: TGTGCCAGCAGCGCCCGAGAGCGGAGCACAGATACGCAGTATTTT. Its translation: CASSARERSTDTQYF.

This clone has just a few counts. The chain carries TRBV7-2 and TRBJ1-1; 7 bases align to TRBD1. This CDR3 has 14 residues. The germline CDR1 and CDR2 sequences are SGHTA and FQGNSA. The V gene end was trimmed by 8 bases and the J gene end by 1 base; junction bases not matched to a gene: 7. This chain's CDR3 is CASGLQGTNTEAFF. In DNA form, the CDR3 reads TGTGCCAGCGGACTACAGGGGACGAACACTGAAGCTTTCTTT.

This clone was counted only a few times. This chain uses TRBV10-3 with TRBJ1-2, with 9 bases that match TRBD1. V shed 6 bases and J 4 bases; nucleotides not matched to a gene: 6. The CDR3 length is 14 residues. Per germline, CDR1 ENHRY and CDR2 SYGVKD. CDR3 sequence (DNA): TGTGCCATCAGCCTGACAGGGGGTGGCTATGGCTACACCTTC. It is translated as CAISLTGGGYGYTF.

This clone was seen only a few times. This chain joins TRBV4-2 and TRBJ1-1; D is perhaps TRBD1 (5 bases). The CDR3 spans 15 residues. V lost 0 bases and J 3 bases, leaving 11 bases between the germline ends. Germline V gene sequence: CDR1 LGHNA, CDR2 YNFKEQ. CDR3 amino acids: CASSQDRQSYTEAFF. CDR3 nucleotide sequence: TGTGCCAGCAGCCAAGATAGACAGTCTTACACTGAAGCTTTCTTT.